Listed below are T cell receptor beta chains from one sample, sequenced in a study of blood T cell repertoires in COVID-19. Only in-frame clones appear in the TCRdb table, and some are missing; sequencing was by immunoSEQ multiplex PCR. The sample contains about 240,000 clones, around 85% of which appear only once. Sequenced: peripheral blood. Receptors originate from a woman of 80 years or more with acute or convalescent COVID-19. The CDR3 runs from the conserved cysteine through the conserved F or W. The D gene is left open where the match is weak. Size tells how often a clone was seen (once, few, many) or the class of an expanded clone, and some rows leave it out.

>TRBV5-1|TRBJ2-1|.|.
TGCGCCAGCAGCTTGGACAGGCCCTGGGGGCAGTTCTTC
CASSLDRPWGQFF
>TRBV20-1|TRBJ1-1|.|.
TGCAGTGCCGGCCGGGACACTGAAGCTTTCTTT
CSAGRDTEAFF
>TRBV24-1|TRBJ2-7|.|.
TGTGCCACCAGCCGAGGGAGCTCCTACGAGCAGTACTTC
CATSRGSSYEQYF
>TRBV7-9|TRBJ1-2|.|TRBD1
TGTGCCAGCAGCCCGGACAGGGTTGGGGGCTACACCTTC
CASSPDRVGGYTF
>TRBV28|TRBJ1-2|once|.
TGTGCCAGCAGTTTTGTAGGGGATCTGTGGGTTTATGGCTACACCTTC
CASSFVGDLWVYGYTF
>TRBV14|TRBJ1-6|.|.
TGTGCCAGCAGCCAACGCTGGGCTTCACCCCTCCACTTT
CASSQRWASPLHF
>TRBV5-8|TRBJ2-5|.|TRBD1
TGTGCCAGCACCCCGAGGGACAGGGCAGAGACCCAGTACTTC
CASTPRDRAETQYF
>TRBV29-1|TRBJ1-2|.|.
TGCAGCGTTGAAAGGACAGTCTATGGCTACACCTTC
CSVERTVYGYTF
>TRBV4-1|TRBJ1-4|.|TRBD1
TGCGCCAGCAGCGAACAACAGGGGGCCGATGAAAAACTGTTTTTT
CASSEQQGADEKLFF
>TRBV2|TRBJ1-6|.|.
TGTGCCAGCGGGAGCTCCTATAATTCACCCCTCCACTTT
CASGSSYNSPLHF
>TRBV25-1|TRBJ2-5|once|TRBD1
TGTGCCAGCAGTGATCTAGGGGGCAGACAAGAGACCCAGTACTTC
CASSDLGGRQETQYF
>TRBV6-5|TRBJ1-3|.|.
TGTGCCAGCAGGGACTTCTCTGGAAACACCATATATTTT
CASRDFSGNTIYF
>TRBV21-1|TRBJ2-7|.|.
TGTGCCAGCAGCAAAGCGATGCCGGGGGGCTACGAGCAGTACTTC
CASSKAMPGGYEQYF